The rows below give T cell receptor beta chains drawn from one sample of a study of T-cell reconstitution after alpha-beta-depleted transplantation in children. Using its own MiXCR run on the PCR reads, TCRdb lists one record per CDR3 protein. The sample shows about 200,000 distinct CDR3 sequences, approximately 6.8% of them seen only once. The sequencing used PBMCs, collected before TCRalphabeta/CD19-depleted stem cell transplant. The receptors originated from a girl less than two years old with combined immunodeficiency, due to receive a stem cell transplant. CDR3s include the opening cysteine and the closing phenylalanine or tryptophan. Each record gives: V gene, J gene, D gene, CDR3 protein. The D gene is left open where the match is weak.

V: TRBV7-9; J: TRBJ2-7; D: TRBD1; CDR3: CASSPEVGGSVNYEQYF
V: TRBV6-2/TRBV6-3; J: TRBJ1-1; D: NA; CDR3: CASSLTTGTRTEAFF
V: TRBV6-5; J: TRBJ1-2; D: TRBD1; CDR3: CASTYGTGDGYTF
V: TRBV4-2; J: TRBJ2-2; D: NA; CDR3: CASSPMSRPAGELFF
V: TRBV21-1; J: TRBJ1-1; D: NA; CDR3: CASSKSPRRAFF
V: TRBV4-3; J: TRBJ2-2; D: TRBD2; CDR3: CASSQDRAGANTGELFF
V: TRBV28; J: TRBJ2-1; D: TRBD1; CDR3: CASSLPGTGGRNEQFF
V: TRBV2; J: TRBJ2-5; D: NA; CDR3: CARSWETQYF
V: TRBV4-2; J: TRBJ2-7; D: TRBD2; CDR3: CASSQEEGGTRDKGDYEQYF
V: TRBV28; J: TRBJ2-2; D: NA; CDR3: CASSPPDGNTGELFF
V: TRBV5-1; J: TRBJ2-1; D: TRBD1; CDR3: CASSTGTDTYNEQFF
V: TRBV12-3/TRBV12-4; J: TRBJ2-1; D: TRBD2; CDR3: CASSFLPAGTYNEQFF